This TCR beta chain was recorded in a study of beta chain features in type 1 diabetes. Overall study results and limits: Small HLA sub-analyses could not settle whether HLA shapes TCRB rearrangement.

The CDR3 spans 12 residues. V was cut by 3 bases and J by 3 bases, with 8 bases left in between. The germline V gene encodes CDR1 GTSNPN and CDR2 SVGIG (reference sequence). A word on this clone: Antigen: not known.

Since all of the isolated RNA was reverse transcribed, expressed TCRB transcripts were what got sequenced. Sequencing used immunoSEQ multiplex PCR; TCRdb keeps in-frame clones, though not all of them. The table lists about 370,000 clones, about 15% of them singletons. The sequence was collected from a woman aged 18 to 35 in good health. The chain joins TRBV30 to TRBJ1-1; D is unresolved. Sequenced: naive CD4+ T cells from blood. This CDR3 reads CAWSFGYTEAFF. CDR3 coding DNA: TGTGCCTGGAGCTTCGGGTACACTGAAGCTTTCTTT.